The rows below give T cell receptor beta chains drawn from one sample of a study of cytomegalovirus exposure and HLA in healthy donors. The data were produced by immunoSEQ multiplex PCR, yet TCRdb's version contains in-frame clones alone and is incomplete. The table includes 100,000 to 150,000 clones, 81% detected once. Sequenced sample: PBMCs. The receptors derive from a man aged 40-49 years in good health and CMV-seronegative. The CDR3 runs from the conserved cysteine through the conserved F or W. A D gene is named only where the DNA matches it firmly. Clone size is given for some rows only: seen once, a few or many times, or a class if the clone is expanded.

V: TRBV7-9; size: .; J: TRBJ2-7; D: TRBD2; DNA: TGTGCCAGCAGCCGTAGCGGGAGGCAGTCCTACGAGCAGTACTTC; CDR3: CASSRSGRQSYEQYF
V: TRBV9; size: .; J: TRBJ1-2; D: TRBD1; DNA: TGTGCCAGCAGCGTAGGAGACAGGGTTGTCTATGGCTACACCTTC; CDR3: CASSVGDRVVYGYTF
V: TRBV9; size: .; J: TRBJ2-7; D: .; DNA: TGTGCCAGCAGCGCACCTCGCGATGGGGGGAGCGACGAGCAGTACTTC; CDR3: CASSAPRDGGSDEQYF
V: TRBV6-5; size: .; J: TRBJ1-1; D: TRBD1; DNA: TGTGCCAGCAGAGGACAGGCCTTAGGGTACACTGAAGCTTTCTTT; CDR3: CASRGQALGYTEAFF
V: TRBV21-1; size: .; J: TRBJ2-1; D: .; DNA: TGTGCCAGCAGCCCGAAACTAGACGGACAGGGAAACAATGAGCAGTTCTTC; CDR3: CASSPKLDGQGNNEQFF
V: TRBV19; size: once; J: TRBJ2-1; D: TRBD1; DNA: TGTGCCAGTACCGATTTCCGGGACAGGGACAACAATGAGCAGTTCTTC; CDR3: CASTDFRDRDNNEQFF
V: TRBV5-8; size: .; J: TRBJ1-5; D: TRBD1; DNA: TGTGCCAGCAGCTTATTTACAGGGGGCGATTTGCCCCAGCATTTT; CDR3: CASSLFTGGDLPQHF
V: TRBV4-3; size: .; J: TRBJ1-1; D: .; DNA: TGCGCCAGCAGCCAAGAATTTGGTCAGGGAATGACTTTCTTT; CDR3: CASSQEFGQGMTFF
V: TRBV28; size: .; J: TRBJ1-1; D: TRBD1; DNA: TGTGCCAGCAGTTTAACAGGGGGCATGACTGAAGCTTTCTTT; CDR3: CASSLTGGMTEAFF
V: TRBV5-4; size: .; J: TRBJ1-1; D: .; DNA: TGTGCCAGCGGCCGGGGGGGGCTGAATGAAGCTTTCTTT; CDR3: CASGRGGLNEAFF
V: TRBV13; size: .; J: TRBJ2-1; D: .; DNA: TGTGCCAGCAGCCCTCCGGACAATTACAATGAGCAGTTCTTC; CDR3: CASSPPDNYNEQFF
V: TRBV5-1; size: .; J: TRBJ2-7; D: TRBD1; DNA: TGCGCCAGCAGCTTGTTAGGACAGGGATCCTACGAGCAGTACTTC; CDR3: CASSLLGQGSYEQYF
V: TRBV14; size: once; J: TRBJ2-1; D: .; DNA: TGTGCCAGCAGCCAACGGTACAGTAGCTCCTACAATGAGCAGTTCTTC; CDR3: CASSQRYSSSYNEQFF
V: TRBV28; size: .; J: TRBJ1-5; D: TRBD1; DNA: TGTGCCAGCAGACGATACAGGGGAGGTCAGCCCCAGCATTTT; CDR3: CASRRYRGGQPQHF
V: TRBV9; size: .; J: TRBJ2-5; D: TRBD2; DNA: TGTGCCAGCAGCGTAGGCCCCAATGGACTAGCGGGAGAAGAGACCCAGTACTTC; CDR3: CASSVGPNGLAGEETQYF
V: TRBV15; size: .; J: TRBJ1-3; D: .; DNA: TGTGCCACCAGCAGAGATCTTCGGGGACAAGGAAACACCATATATTTT; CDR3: CATSRDLRGQGNTIYF
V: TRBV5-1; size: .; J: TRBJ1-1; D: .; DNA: TGCGCCAGCTTTAATGATCCGAGGGACACTGAAGCTTTCTTT; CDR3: CASFNDPRDTEAFF
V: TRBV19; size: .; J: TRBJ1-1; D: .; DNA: TGTGCCAGTAGTACCCCGACAGAGATGAACACTGAAGCTTTCTTT; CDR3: CASSTPTEMNTEAFF
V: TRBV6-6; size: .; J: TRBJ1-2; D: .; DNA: TGTGCCAGCAGTTCACCCGGGAGGGGGGGGAGCAACACCTTC; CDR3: CASSSPGRGGSNTF
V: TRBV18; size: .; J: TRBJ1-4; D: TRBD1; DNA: TGTGCCAGCTCATCCGGACAGGTCCTGGAAAAACTGTTTTTT; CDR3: CASSSGQVLEKLFF
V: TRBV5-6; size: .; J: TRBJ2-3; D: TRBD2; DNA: TGTGCCAGCACGGGCGGGAGGTTGATTGGCACAGATACGCAGTATTTT; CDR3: CASTGGRLIGTDTQYF
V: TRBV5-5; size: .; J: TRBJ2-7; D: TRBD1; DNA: TGTGCCAGCAGCCCCTTTTCGGGACAGGGGATATTCGAGCAGTACTTC; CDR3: CASSPFSGQGIFEQYF
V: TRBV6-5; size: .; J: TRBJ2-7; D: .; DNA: TGTGCCAGCAGTTACTCCAGGCCCTACGAGCAGTACTTC; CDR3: CASSYSRPYEQYF
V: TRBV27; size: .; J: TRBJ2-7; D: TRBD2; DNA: TGTGCCAGCAGTTTACAAGCTAGCGGGAGCTACGAGCAGTACTTC; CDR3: CASSLQASGSYEQYF
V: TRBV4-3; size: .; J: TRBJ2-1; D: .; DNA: TGCGCCAGCAGCCAAGATTGGCTAGCTTTTGGTGAGCAGTTCTTC; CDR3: CASSQDWLAFGEQFF
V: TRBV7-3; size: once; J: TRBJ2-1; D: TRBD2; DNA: TGTGCCAGCAGCCTCACTAGCGGGAGATACAATGAGCAGTTCTTC; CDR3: CASSLTSGRYNEQFF
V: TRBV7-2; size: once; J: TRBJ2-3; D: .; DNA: TGTGCCAGCAGCTCTTACACGGAGGGCACAGATACGCAGTATTTT; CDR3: CASSSYTEGTDTQYF
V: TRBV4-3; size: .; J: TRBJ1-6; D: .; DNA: TGCGCCAGCAGCCAAGACCACCTGGCTAATTCACCCCTCCACTTT; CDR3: CASSQDHLANSPLHF
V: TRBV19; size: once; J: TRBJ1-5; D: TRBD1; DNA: TGTGCCAGTAGTGTCCGGGACAGTAATCAGCCCCAGCATTTT; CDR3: CASSVRDSNQPQHF
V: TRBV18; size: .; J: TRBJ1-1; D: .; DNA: TGTGCCAGCGGTTTTCAGGGGAACACTGAAGCTTTCTTT; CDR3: CASGFQGNTEAFF
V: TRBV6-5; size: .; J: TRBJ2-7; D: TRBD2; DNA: TGTGCCAGCAGTTACTCGGTAGCGGGGAGCTACGAGCAGTACTTC; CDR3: CASSYSVAGSYEQYF
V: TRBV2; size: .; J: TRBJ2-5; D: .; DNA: TGTGCCAGCAGTGAAGTCGGGGTGAGGCAAGAGACCCAGTACTTC; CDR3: CASSEVGVRQETQYF
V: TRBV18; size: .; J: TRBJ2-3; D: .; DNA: TGTGCCAGCTCACCTTGGCAGGGGCTGGGCACAGATACGCAGTATTTT; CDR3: CASSPWQGLGTDTQYF
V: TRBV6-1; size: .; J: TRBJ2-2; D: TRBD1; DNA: TGTGCCAGCAGTTCCGGGACAGGTCAAACCGGGGAGCTGTTTTTT; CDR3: CASSSGTGQTGELFF
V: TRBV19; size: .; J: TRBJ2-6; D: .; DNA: TGTGCCTCGCAGGCGGGGATCTCTGGGGCCAACGTCCTGACTTTC; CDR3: CASQAGISGANVLTF
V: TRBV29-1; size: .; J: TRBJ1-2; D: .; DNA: TGCAGCGTTATACAGGGTGAGGGCTATGGCTACACCTTC; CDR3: CSVIQGEGYGYTF
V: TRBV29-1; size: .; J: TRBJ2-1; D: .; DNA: TGCAGCGTTGAGTCGCTTACAAGCTCCTACAATGAGCAGTTCTTC; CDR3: CSVESLTSSYNEQFF
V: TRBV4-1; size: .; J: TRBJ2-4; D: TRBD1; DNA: TGCGCCAGCAGCCAAGATATTATGTTGGGGGACAGTCAGTACTTC; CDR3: CASSQDIMLGDSQYF
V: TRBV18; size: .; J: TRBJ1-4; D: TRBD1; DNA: TGTGCCAGCTCACCTGCGGACAGGGAAGGAACTAATGAAAAACTGTTTTTT; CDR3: CASSPADREGTNEKLFF
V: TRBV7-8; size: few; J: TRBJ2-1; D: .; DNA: TGTGCCAGCAGCTTAGCGAATCAGCGGAGGCTTAGCTCCTACAATGAGCAGTTCTTC; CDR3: CASSLANQRRLSSYNEQFF
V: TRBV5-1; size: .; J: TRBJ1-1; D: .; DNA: TGCGCCAGCAGAAGCGGAGGCTTCACTGAAGCTTTCTTT; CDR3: CASRSGGFTEAFF
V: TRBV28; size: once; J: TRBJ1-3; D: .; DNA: TGTGCCAGCGGCTTCTCTGGAAACACCATATATTTT; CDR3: CASGFSGNTIYF
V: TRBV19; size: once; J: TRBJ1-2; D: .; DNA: TGTGCCAGTAGTATACTGAGGGAAACTGGCTACACCTTC; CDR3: CASSILRETGYTF
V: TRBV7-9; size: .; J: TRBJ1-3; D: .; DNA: TGTGCCAGCAGCTTCCTGACAGCGAGCTCTGGAAACACCATATATTTT; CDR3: CASSFLTASSGNTIYF
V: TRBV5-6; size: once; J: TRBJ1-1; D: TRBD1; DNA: TGTGCCAGCAGCGGACAGGGTCTTAAGGGGACTGAAGCTTTCTTT; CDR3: CASSGQGLKGTEAFF
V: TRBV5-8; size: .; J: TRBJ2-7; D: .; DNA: TGTGCCATGCGGCGAACAGGGATTGACGAGCAGTACTTC; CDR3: CAMRRTGIDEQYF
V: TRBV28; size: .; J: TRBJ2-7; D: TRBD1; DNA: TGTGCCAGCAGTACCTCCAGGGGGCGCGGCGAGCAGTACTTC; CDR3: CASSTSRGRGEQYF
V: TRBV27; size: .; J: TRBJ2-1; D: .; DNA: TGTGCCAGCAGTTGGGGAGCTGGAGATGAGCAGTTCTTC; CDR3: CASSWGAGDEQFF
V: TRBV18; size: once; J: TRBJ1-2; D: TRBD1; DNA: TGTGCCAGCTCACAGGACAGGGGCTCTGGCTACACCTTC; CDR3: CASSQDRGSGYTF
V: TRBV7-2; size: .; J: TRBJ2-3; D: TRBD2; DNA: TGTGCCAGCAGCTTATTTCTAGCGGGGGGGCCCGAAGGCACAGATACGCAGTATTTT; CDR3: CASSLFLAGGPEGTDTQYF
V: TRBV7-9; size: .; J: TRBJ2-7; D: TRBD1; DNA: TGTGCCAGCAGCTTAGGGAGGGGGGGACAGGGACGCGAGCAGTACTTC; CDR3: CASSLGRGGQGREQYF
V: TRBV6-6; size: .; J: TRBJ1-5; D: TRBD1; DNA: TGTGCCAGCAGTTACTCGGGACAGGGGAGCCAGCCCCAGCATTTT; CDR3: CASSYSGQGSQPQHF
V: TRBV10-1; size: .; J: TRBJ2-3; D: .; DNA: TGCGCCAGCAGTGAAGTCGGGGTCACAGATACGCAGTATTTT; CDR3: CASSEVGVTDTQYF
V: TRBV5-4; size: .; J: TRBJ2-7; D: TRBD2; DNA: TGTGCCAGCAGCCCGGGGGGGGGCGGTGCCTACGAGCAGTACTTC; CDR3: CASSPGGGGAYEQYF
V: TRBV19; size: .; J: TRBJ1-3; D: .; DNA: TGTGCCAGTAGTATCAGCAGGGCCGGTGGAAACACCATATATTTT; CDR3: CASSISRAGGNTIYF